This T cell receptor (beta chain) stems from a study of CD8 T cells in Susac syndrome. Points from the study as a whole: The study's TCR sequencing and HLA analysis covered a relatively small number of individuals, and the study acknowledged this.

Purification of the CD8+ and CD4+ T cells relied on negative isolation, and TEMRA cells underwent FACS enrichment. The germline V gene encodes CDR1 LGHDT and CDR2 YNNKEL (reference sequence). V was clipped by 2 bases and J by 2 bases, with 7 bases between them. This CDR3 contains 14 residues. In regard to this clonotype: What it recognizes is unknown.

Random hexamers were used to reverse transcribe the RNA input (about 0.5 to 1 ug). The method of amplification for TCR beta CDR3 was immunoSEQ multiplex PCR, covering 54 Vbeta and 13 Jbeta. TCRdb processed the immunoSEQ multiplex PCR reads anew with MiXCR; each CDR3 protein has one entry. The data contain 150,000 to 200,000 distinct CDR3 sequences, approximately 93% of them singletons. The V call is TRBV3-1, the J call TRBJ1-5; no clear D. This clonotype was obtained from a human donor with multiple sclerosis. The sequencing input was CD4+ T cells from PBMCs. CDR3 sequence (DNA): TGTGCCAGCAGCCAAACAGCCGGCAATCAGCCCCAGCATTTT. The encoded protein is CASSQTAGNQPQHF.